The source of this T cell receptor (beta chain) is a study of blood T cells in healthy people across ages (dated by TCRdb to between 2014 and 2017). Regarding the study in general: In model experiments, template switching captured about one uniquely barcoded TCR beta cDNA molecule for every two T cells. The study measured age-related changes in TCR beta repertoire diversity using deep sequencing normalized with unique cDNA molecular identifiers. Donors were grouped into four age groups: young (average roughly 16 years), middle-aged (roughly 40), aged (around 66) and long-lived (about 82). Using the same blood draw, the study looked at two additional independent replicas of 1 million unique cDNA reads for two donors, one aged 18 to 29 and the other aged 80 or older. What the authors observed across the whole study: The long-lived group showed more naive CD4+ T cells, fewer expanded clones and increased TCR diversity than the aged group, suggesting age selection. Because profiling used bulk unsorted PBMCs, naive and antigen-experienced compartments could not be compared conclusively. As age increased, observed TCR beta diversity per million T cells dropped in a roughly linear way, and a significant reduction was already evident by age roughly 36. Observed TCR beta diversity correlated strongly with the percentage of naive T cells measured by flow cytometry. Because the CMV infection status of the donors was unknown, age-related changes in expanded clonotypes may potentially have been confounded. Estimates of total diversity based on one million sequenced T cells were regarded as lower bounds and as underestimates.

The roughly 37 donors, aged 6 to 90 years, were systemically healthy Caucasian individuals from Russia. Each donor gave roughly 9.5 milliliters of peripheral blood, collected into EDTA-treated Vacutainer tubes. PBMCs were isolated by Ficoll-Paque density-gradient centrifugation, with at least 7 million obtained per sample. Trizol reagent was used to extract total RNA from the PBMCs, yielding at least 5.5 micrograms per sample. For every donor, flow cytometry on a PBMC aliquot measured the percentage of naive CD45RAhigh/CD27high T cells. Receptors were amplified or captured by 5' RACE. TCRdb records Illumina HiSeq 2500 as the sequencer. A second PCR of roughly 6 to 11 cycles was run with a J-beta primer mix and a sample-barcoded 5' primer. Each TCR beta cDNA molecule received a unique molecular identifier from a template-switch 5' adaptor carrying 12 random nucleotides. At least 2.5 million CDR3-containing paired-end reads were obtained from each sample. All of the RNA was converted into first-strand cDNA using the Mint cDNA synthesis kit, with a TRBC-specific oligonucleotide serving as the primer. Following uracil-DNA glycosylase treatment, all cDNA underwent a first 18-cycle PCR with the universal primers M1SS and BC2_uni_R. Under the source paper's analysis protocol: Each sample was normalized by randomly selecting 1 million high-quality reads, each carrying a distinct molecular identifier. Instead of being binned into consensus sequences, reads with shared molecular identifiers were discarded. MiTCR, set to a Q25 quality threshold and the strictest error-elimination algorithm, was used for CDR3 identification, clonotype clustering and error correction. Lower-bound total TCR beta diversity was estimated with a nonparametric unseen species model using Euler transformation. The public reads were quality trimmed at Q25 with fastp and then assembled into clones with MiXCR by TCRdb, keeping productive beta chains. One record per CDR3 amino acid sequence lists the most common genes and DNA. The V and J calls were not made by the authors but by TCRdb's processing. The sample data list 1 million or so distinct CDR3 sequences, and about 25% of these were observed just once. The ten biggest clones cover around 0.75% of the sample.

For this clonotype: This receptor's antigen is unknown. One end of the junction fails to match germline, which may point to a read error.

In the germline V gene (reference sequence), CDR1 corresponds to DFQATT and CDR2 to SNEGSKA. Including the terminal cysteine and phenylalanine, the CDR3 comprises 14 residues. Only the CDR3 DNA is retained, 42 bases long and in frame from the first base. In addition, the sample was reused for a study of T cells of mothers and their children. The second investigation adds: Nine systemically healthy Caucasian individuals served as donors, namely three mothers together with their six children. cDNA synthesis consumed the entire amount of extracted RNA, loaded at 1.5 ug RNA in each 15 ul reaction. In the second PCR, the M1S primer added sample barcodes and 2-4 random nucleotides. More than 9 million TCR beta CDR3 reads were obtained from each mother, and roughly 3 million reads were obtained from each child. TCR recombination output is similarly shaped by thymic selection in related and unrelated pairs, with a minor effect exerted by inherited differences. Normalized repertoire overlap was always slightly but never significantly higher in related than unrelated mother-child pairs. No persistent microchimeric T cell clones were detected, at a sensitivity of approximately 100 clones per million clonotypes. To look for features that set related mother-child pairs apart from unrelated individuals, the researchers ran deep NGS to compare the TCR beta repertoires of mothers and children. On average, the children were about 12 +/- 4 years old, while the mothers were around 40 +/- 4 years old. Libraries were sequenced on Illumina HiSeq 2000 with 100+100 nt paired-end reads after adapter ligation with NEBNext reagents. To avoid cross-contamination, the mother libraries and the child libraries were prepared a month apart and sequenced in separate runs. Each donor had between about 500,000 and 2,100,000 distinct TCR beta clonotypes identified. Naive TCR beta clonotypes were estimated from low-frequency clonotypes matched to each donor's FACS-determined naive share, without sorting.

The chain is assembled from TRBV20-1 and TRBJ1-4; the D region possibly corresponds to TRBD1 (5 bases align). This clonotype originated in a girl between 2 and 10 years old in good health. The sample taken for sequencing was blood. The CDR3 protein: CSVRQRARGEKLFF. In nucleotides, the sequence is TGCAGTGTTAGACAGCGGGCTCGGGGTGAAAAACTGTTTTTT.